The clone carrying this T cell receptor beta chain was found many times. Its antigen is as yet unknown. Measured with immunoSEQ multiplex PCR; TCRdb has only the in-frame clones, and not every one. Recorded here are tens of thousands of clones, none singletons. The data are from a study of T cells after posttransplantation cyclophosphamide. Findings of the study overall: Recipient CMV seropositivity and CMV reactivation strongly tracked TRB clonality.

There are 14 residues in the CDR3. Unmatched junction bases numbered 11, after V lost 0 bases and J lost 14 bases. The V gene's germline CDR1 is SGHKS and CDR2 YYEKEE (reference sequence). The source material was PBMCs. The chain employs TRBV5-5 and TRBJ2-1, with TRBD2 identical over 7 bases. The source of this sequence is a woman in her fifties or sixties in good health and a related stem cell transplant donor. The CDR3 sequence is CASSLGPRGLVKFF. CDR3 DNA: TGTGCCAGCAGCTTGGGCCCACGAGGACTAGTCAAGTTCTTC.